This T cell receptor beta chain was identified in a study of cytomegalovirus exposure and HLA in healthy donors. Germline V gene sequence: CDR1 SNHLY, CDR2 FYNNEI. This CDR3 spans 16 amino acids. V dropped 6 bases and J dropped 4; count of bases not matched to a gene: 8. Assay: immunoSEQ multiplex PCR; the TCRdb copy retains only in-frame clones and omits some. Of fewer than 120,000 clones listed, roughly 90% are singletons. This receptor was obtained from a woman aged 25 to 39 in good health and CMV-seropositive. The chain employs TRBV2 and TRBJ2-3; 12 bases agree with TRBD2. The sequencing input was PBMCs. The CDR3 coding sequence is TGTGCCAGCAGGGCCCGACTAGCGGGAGTTCCAGATACGCAGTATTTT. Translating gives CASRARLAGVPDTQYF.